A selection of T cell receptor beta chains follows, all from one sample in a study of OX40 agonist ivuxolimab in advanced cancers. Here immunoSEQ multiplex PCR was the method, and the copy in TCRdb shows in-frame clones only, minus some. The sample carries fewer than 45,000 clones, around four fifths recorded once. Specimen: CD4+ or CD8+ T cells sorted from blood, collected in a trial of the OX40 agonist ivuxolimab. These receptors all come from an adult with an advanced solid tumor such as melanoma, head and neck, liver or kidney cancer. Both conserved end residues are part of each CDR3. The D gene is left open where the match is weak. Size values are once, few and many counts, or a class for expanded clones, and some rows have none.

d_gene,j_gene,v_gene,abundance,CDR3aa,CDR3nt
TRBD2,TRBJ2-5,TRBV11-2,-,CASSPLGVAGGRETQYF,TGTGCCAGCAGCCCTCTCGGTGTTGCGGGGGGGCGGGAGACCCAGTACTTC
TRBD1,TRBJ2-7,TRBV10-2,-,CASSEHTDRGSEQYF,TGCGCCAGCAGTGAACATACGGACAGGGGATCCGAGCAGTACTTC
-,TRBJ1-4,TRBV10-1,-,CASRDQGGPNEKLFF,TGCGCCAGCAGAGACCAGGGAGGTCCTAATGAAAAACTGTTTTTT
-,TRBJ2-4,TRBV10-1,-,CASSESRGLAKNIQYF,TGCGCCAGCAGTGAGTCGAGGGGCTTAGCCAAAAACATTCAGTACTTC
TRBD2,TRBJ2-4,TRBV5-1,once,CASSFGTSGDSTDIQYF,TGCGCCAGCAGCTTCGGGACTAGCGGGGATTCGACGGACATTCAGTACTTC
-,TRBJ1-2,TRBV7-8,-,CASSPSVTSYGYTF,TGTGCCAGCAGCCCCAGTGTCACCTCCTATGGCTACACCTTC
-,TRBJ2-3,TRBV28,-,CASSFGFGGDTQYF,TGTGCCAGCAGTTTCGGGTTCGGGGGAGATACGCAGTATTTT
TRBD1,TRBJ1-2,TRBV18,-,CASSPLVTGTMGERPGYTF,TGTGCCAGCTCGCCTCTAGTGACAGGGACCATGGGTGAGCGCCCTGGCTACACCTTC
-,TRBJ1-6,TRBV9,-,CASSVSAQGTDSPLHF,TGTGCCAGCAGCGTAAGTGCCCAGGGGACTGATTCACCCCTCCACTTT
-,TRBJ1-1,TRBV28,-,CASSPQVTLSAFF,TGTGCCAGCAGTCCCCAGGTGACGCTCTCCGCTTTCTTT
-,TRBJ2-2,TRBV6-5,-,CASQLAPAGELFF,TGTGCCAGCCAGCTAGCACCCGCCGGGGAGCTGTTTTTT
TRBD1,TRBJ2-7,TRBV2,-,CATRLGPGQNYEQYF,TGTGCCACCCGATTGGGCCCGGGACAGAACTACGAGCAGTACTTC
TRBD1,TRBJ2-7,TRBV5-7,-,CAIGGTGTYEQYF,TGTGCCATCGGGGGGACAGGGACCTACGAGCAGTACTTC
TRBD2,TRBJ2-7,TRBV29-1,-,CSVDGSGTSGSYEQYF,TGCAGCGTTGACGGGTCCGGGACTAGCGGGTCCTACGAGCAGTACTTC
-,TRBJ2-6,TRBV19,once,CASSPNHSGTGANVLTF,TGTGCCAGTAGTCCCAATCACTCAGGGACGGGGGCCAACGTCCTGACTTTC
-,TRBJ2-1,TRBV28,-,CASHEGYNEQFF,TGTGCCAGCCACGAGGGATACAATGAGCAGTTCTTC
TRBD2,TRBJ2-3,TRBV5-1,-,CASSPGLAGGIASTDTQYF,TGCGCCAGCAGCCCCGGACTAGCGGGGGGGATCGCAAGCACAGATACGCAGTATTTT
-,TRBJ1-5,TRBV19,-,CASRLTAENQPQHF,TGTGCCAGTAGACTGACAGCGGAGAATCAGCCCCAGCATTTT